This is a list of T cell receptor beta chains from one sample in a study of response to subunit inactivated influenza vaccine. Each CDR3 protein gets one entry after TCRdb re-called the RT-PCR reads with MiXCR. Of roughly 460,000 distinct CDR3 sequences listed, approximately 11% are singletons. Sequencing used PBMCs from blood, obtained about 40 days after vaccination. These TCRs come from a middle-aged man who received an inactivated influenza vaccine. Each CDR3 is given with its conserved first and last residue. Fields, in order: J gene, V gene, D gene, clone size, CDR3 protein, CDR3 DNA. D genes are given only for firm matches. Some rows have no size entry. The others give once, few or many, or a class for an expanded clone.

TRBJ1-5 TRBV5-1 . few CASSLGTPDQPQHF TGCGCCAGCAGCTTGGGAACACCCGATCAGCCCCAGCATTTT
TRBJ2-5 TRBV20-1 . . CSASYRERETQYF TGCAGTGCTTCATACAGGGAGCGGGAGACCCAGTACTTC
TRBJ2-1 TRBV9 . . CASTSTGTSYNEQFF TGTGCCAGCACATCGACTGGAACTTCCTACAATGAGCAGTTCTTC
TRBJ1-5 TRBV6-2/TRBV6-3 . . CASTRGGYSNQPQHF TGTGCCAGCACTCGGGGGGGCTATAGCAATCAGCCCCAGCATTTT
TRBJ2-1 TRBV7-8 . few CASRMDLSYNEQFF TGTGCCAGCAGGATGGATCTCTCCTACAATGAGCAGTTCTTC
TRBJ2-3 TRBV18 . . CASSPQGNGDTQYF TGTGCCAGCTCACCACAGGGCAACGGAGATACGCAGTATTTT
TRBJ2-7 TRBV12-3/TRBV12-4 TRBD2 . CASSLGGSGRFYEQYF TGTGCCAGCAGTTTAGGGGGGAGCGGGAGGTTCTACGAGCAGTACTTC
TRBJ1-5 TRBV7-2 . few CASSLATGLGQPQHF TGTGCCAGCAGCTTAGCAACGGGATTAGGGCAGCCCCAGCATTTT
TRBJ1-5 TRBV5-4 . . CASSLGGRGGQPQHF TGTGCCAGCAGCTTGGGGGGACGGGGAGGCCAGCCCCAGCATTTT
TRBJ1-1 TRBV12-3/TRBV12-4 . few CASSHSGGVAEAFF TGTGCCAGCAGTCATTCGGGGGGCGTTGCTGAAGCTTTCTTT
TRBJ2-1 TRBV7-3 TRBD2 few CASTPGLAVNEQFF TGTGCCAGCACCCCGGGACTAGCGGTGAATGAGCAGTTCTTC
TRBJ2-7 TRBV18 . . CASSPPGSTYEQYF TGTGCCAGCTCACCACCGGGCAGCACCTACGAGCAGTACTTC
TRBJ2-2 TRBV20-1 TRBD2 . CSVSDGGGAVGELFF TGCAGTGTGTCCGATGGCGGGGGGGCCGTAGGGGAGCTGTTTTTT
TRBJ2-7 TRBV29-1 TRBD1 . CSGVTGDPYEQYF TGCAGCGGTGTGACAGGGGACCCCTACGAGCAGTACTTC
TRBJ2-5 TRBV5-1 TRBD2 . CASSRETSESHTYIETQYF TGCGCCAGCAGCAGGGAGACTAGCGAGTCACATACCTACATAGAGACCCAGTACTTC
TRBJ1-2 TRBV11-1 . few CASSSRRGGRSVNYGYTF TGTGCCAGCAGCTCCCGGAGGGGGGGGCGCAGTGTCAACTATGGCTACACCTTC
TRBJ2-7 TRBV10-3 . many CAISGGGRAANEQYF TGTGCCATCAGCGGAGGGGGGCGAGCCGCCAACGAGCAGTACTTC
TRBJ2-5 TRBV12-3/TRBV12-4 . many CASSLTAEGETQYF TGTGCCAGCAGCTTGACCGCGGAGGGAGAGACCCAGTACTTC
TRBJ2-1 TRBV29-1 TRBD2 . CSAVMTSGVLSSYNEQFF TGCAGCGCCGTGATGACTAGCGGGGTCTTGAGCTCCTACAATGAGCAGTTCTTC
TRBJ1-5 TRBV4-3 . few CASSQDYVPQPQHF TGCGCCAGCAGCCAAGATTATGTCCCTCAGCCCCAGCATTTT
TRBJ2-7 TRBV7-2 . few CASSLLSGGAYEQYF TGTGCCAGCAGCCTCCTATCCGGGGGCGCCTACGAGCAGTACTTC
TRBJ2-3 TRBV5-6 . many CASSLQVESTDTQYF TGTGCCAGCAGCTTGCAGGTTGAAAGCACAGATACGCAGTATTTT